Below, one T cell receptor (beta chain) is given with its context. The antigen remains undetermined. Trimming cost V 4 bases and J 7 bases, with 7 bases left between them. The CDR3 sequence is 11 residues long. The germline V gene encodes CDR1 SNHLY and CDR2 FYNNEI. The sample is drawn from a study of cytomegalovirus exposure and HLA in healthy donors. The wider study: In an earlier analysis, 95 million to 140 million unique TCR beta sequences were found from approximately 190 million T cells. Study observations and caveats: DRB1 showed the most TCR associations and HLA-C the fewest in a later analysis, as rates varied by HLA locus. Sequencing depth roughly uniform across donors was assumed in presence/absence analyses.

With 60 Vbeta and 13 Jbeta primers, the PCR was carried out. TCRdb keeps only in-frame clones here, not all; method: immunoSEQ multiplex PCR. The profile shows roughly 250,000 clones, 75% to 90% of them singletons. This TCR came from a girl aged 2-10 years in good health and CMV-seronegative. Sequencing was carried out using PBMCs. The rearrangement uses TRBV2 and TRBJ1-1; unclear D gene. The CDR3, as DNA: TGTGCCAGCAGTGCCTACAGTGAAGCTTTCTTT. It translates to CASSAYSEAFF.